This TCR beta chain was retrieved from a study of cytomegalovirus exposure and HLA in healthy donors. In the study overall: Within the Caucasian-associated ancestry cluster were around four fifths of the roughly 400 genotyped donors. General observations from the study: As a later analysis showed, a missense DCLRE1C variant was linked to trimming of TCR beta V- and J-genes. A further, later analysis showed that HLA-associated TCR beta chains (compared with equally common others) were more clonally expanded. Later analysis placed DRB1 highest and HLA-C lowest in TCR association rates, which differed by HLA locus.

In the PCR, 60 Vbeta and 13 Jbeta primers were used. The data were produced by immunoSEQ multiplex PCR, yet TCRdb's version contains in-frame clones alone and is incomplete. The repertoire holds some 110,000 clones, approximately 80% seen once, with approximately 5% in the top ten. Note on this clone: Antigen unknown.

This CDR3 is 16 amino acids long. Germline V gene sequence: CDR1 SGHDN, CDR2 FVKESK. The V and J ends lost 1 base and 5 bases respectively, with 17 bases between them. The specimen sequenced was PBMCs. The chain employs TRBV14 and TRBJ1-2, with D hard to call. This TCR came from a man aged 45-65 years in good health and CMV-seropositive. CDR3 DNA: TGTGCCAGCAGCCAAGTACCCTACCGCTCCCCATATGGCTACACCTTC. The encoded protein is CASSQVPYRSPYGYTF. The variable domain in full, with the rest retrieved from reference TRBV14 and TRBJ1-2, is EAGVTQFPSHSVIEKGQTVTLRCDPISGHDNLYWYRRVMGKEIKFLLHFVKESKQDESGMPNNRFLAERTGGTYSTLKVQPAELEDSGVYFCASSQVPYRSPYGYTFGSGTRLTVV.